Listed below are T cell receptor beta chains from one sample, sequenced in a study of blood T cell repertoires in COVID-19. Produced via immunoSEQ multiplex PCR; TCRdb's table is partial and in-frame only. The table shows over 300,000 clones, with 85% to 90% occurring only once. Sequenced input: PBMCs or T cells enriched from blood (not recorded which). These TCRs come from a woman in her 30s with acute COVID-19. Both conserved end residues are part of each CDR3. D genes are given only for firm matches. Size is omitted from some rows. Given values are once, few, many or a class for expanded clones.

j_call: TRBJ1-6; d_call: .; v_call: TRBV9; clone_size: .; cdr3_aa: CASSETGSPLHF; cdr3_nt: TGTGCCAGCAGCGAAACCGGGTCACCCCTCCACTTT
j_call: TRBJ1-2; d_call: TRBD1; v_call: TRBV13; clone_size: few; cdr3_aa: CASSLGGQGAGGYTF; cdr3_nt: TGTGCCAGCAGCTTAGGGGGACAGGGGGCTGGTGGCTACACCTTC
j_call: TRBJ1-3; d_call: .; v_call: TRBV10-1; clone_size: .; cdr3_aa: CASSDGGSGNTIYF; cdr3_nt: TGCGCCAGCAGTGACGGGGGCTCTGGAAACACCATATATTTT
j_call: TRBJ2-3; d_call: .; v_call: TRBV3-1/TRBV3-2; clone_size: .; cdr3_aa: CASSQFQTQYF; cdr3_nt: TGTGCCAGCAGCCAATTTCAGACGCAGTATTTT
j_call: TRBJ1-2; d_call: TRBD1; v_call: TRBV7-9; clone_size: .; cdr3_aa: CASSLTTGVNYGYTF; cdr3_nt: TGTGCCAGCAGCCTAACCACAGGGGTTAACTATGGCTACACCTTC
j_call: TRBJ2-7; d_call: TRBD1; v_call: TRBV7-9; clone_size: .; cdr3_aa: CASSSRTGGPVQYF; cdr3_nt: TGTGCCAGCAGCAGCAGGACAGGGGGTCCTGTTCAGTACTTC
j_call: TRBJ2-7; d_call: .; v_call: TRBV6-5; clone_size: .; cdr3_aa: CASTGTGFHEQYF; cdr3_nt: TGTGCCAGCACCGGAACAGGGTTCCACGAGCAGTACTTC
j_call: TRBJ1-1; d_call: .; v_call: TRBV4-1; clone_size: .; cdr3_aa: CASSLGGLNTEAFF; cdr3_nt: TGCGCCAGCAGCTTGGGGGGGTTGAACACTGAAGCTTTCTTT
j_call: TRBJ2-4; d_call: TRBD1; v_call: TRBV27; clone_size: .; cdr3_aa: CASGPQGYRGEMKNIQYF; cdr3_nt: TGTGCCAGCGGCCCCCAAGGCTACAGGGGGGAGATGAAAAACATTCAGTACTTC
j_call: TRBJ2-3; d_call: TRBD2; v_call: TRBV6-4; clone_size: few; cdr3_aa: CASSDTPGTSGGTDTQYF; cdr3_nt: TGTGCCAGCAGTGACACCCCCGGGACTAGCGGGGGCACAGATACGCAGTATTTT
j_call: TRBJ2-7; d_call: .; v_call: TRBV27; clone_size: .; cdr3_aa: CASSLHPSGVLLREQYF; cdr3_nt: TGTGCCAGCAGTTTACACCCTTCGGGGGTCCTCCTGCGGGAGCAGTACTTC
j_call: TRBJ2-2; d_call: TRBD1; v_call: TRBV4-1; clone_size: .; cdr3_aa: CASSLRDSATGELFF; cdr3_nt: TGCGCCAGCAGCCTCCGGGACAGCGCCACCGGGGAGCTGTTTTTT
j_call: TRBJ1-2; d_call: .; v_call: TRBV24-1; clone_size: .; cdr3_aa: CATSDLQGYTF; cdr3_nt: TGTGCCACCAGTGATTTGCAGGGCTACACCTTC
j_call: TRBJ2-1; d_call: TRBD2; v_call: TRBV4-3; clone_size: .; cdr3_aa: CASSPRHLAGASSYNEQFF; cdr3_nt: TGCGCCAGCAGCCCCCGACACCTAGCGGGGGCCAGCTCCTACAATGAGCAGTTCTTC
j_call: TRBJ2-2; d_call: TRBD1; v_call: TRBV7-3; clone_size: .; cdr3_aa: CASSLSGTGNTGELFF; cdr3_nt: TGTGCCAGCAGCCTCTCAGGGACAGGGAACACCGGGGAGCTGTTTTTT
j_call: TRBJ2-2; d_call: TRBD2; v_call: TRBV5-1; clone_size: .; cdr3_aa: CASSGTSGVDTGELFF; cdr3_nt: TGCGCCAGCAGCGGTACTAGCGGGGTTGACACCGGGGAGCTGTTTTTT
j_call: TRBJ1-3; d_call: TRBD1; v_call: TRBV5-1; clone_size: .; cdr3_aa: CASRAGTGVRSSGNTIYF; cdr3_nt: TGCGCCAGCAGAGCCGGGACAGGAGTTCGAAGCTCTGGAAACACCATATATTTT